Shown below are 7 T cell receptor beta chains from a single sample sequenced in a study of breast tumors, draining lymph nodes, adjacent tissues. TCRdb redid the calling of the multiplex PCR reads with MiXCR, one entry per CDR3 protein. The sample includes 200,000 to 250,000 distinct CDR3 sequences, roughly 32% seen only once; the top ten take 1.1% to 1.5%. Axillary draining lymph nodes of breast cancer patients supplied the node samples. What was sequenced was axillary lymph node tissue. The receptor source for this set is a female donor with breast cancer. Some clones in this sample may be carry-over from other donors' samples.

This rearrangement joins TRBV12-3 or TRBV12-4 to TRBJ2-3; 8 bases are a match to TRBD2. The V segment lost 1 base and the J segment 11 bases; nucleotides outside the gene matches: 8. The CDR3 contains 14 residues. The CDR3 here is CASSLGAGGMEQYF. CDR3 coding DNA: TGTGCCAGCAGTTTAGGGGCGGGGGGTATGGAGCAGTATTTT.

The chain employs TRBV20-1 and TRBJ2-3, with 15 bases aligning to TRBD2. V dropped 6 bases and J dropped 3; count of bases not matched to a gene: 7. The CDR3 has 16 residues. Germline values: CDR1 DFQATT, CDR2 SNEGSKA (reference sequence). The CDR3 nucleotides read TGCAGTGCGGACCCCGGGACTAGCGGGAGGACAGATACGCAGTATTTT. This encodes CSADPGTSGRTDTQYF.

The CDR3 sequence is CASSIRPLSGNTEAFF. The DNA of the CDR3 is TGTGCCAGTAGTATCCGACCCCTGTCTGGGAACACTGAAGCTTTCTTT. The chain combines TRBV19 with TRBJ1-1; no firm D call. CDR3 length: 16 amino acids. V lost 3 bases to trimming and J lost 1 base, with 15 bases between them. From germline, CDR1 is LNHDA and CDR2 SQIVND (reference sequence).

This clonotype was seen many times. This chain links TRBV2 with TRBJ2-5, with TRBD2 matching over 7 bases. The V and J ends lost 2 bases and 1 base, in that order; junction bases with no gene match: 4. The CDR3 loop spans 15 amino acids. Looked up from germline, CDR1 is SNHLY and CDR2 is FYNNEI. CDR3: CASSESGRVQETQYF. CDR3 nucleotides: TGTGCCAGCAGTGAAAGTGGGAGGGTCCAAGAGACCCAGTACTTC.

This clonotype was found many times. The rearrangement joins TRBV11-2 to TRBJ2-2; the match to TRBD2 covers 8 bases. Germline assignment: CDR1 SGHAT and CDR2 FQNNGV. The CDR3 loop spans 15 amino acids. The ends lost 1 base at V and 3 bases at J; junction bases unmatched: 1. The CDR3 sequence is CASSLGTSYTGELFF. The CDR3 DNA reads TGTGCCAGCAGCTTAGGGACTAGCTACACCGGGGAGCTGTTTTTT.

Worth noting for this clonotype: Here the CDR3 omits its conserved ending phenylalanine or tryptophan, so a read error is the likely source. V usage is TRBV20-1 and J usage is TRBJ1-1; no clear D gene. V was clipped by 0 bases and J by 3 bases, with 14 bases between them. The germline CDR1 and CDR2 sequences are DFQATT and SNEGSKA (reference sequence). This CDR3 contains 15 residues. The CDR3 protein is CSARDPPPDYTEAFL. CDR3 coding DNA: TGCAGTGCTAGAGATCCCCCCCCGGATTACACTGAAGCTTTCTTG.

The V and J genes are TRBV27 and TRBJ2-1; 13 nucleotides agree with TRBD2. Looked up from germline, CDR1 is MNHEY and CDR2 is SMNVEV (reference sequence). Trimming removed 6 bases from V and 9 bases from J; junction bases left unmatched: 8. The CDR3 loop spans 15 amino acids. In DNA, the CDR3 is TGTGCCAGCAGACGCGGGACTAGCGGGAACGTTGAGCAGTTCTTC. Protein product: CASRRGTSGNVEQFF.